This T cell receptor beta chain was identified in a study of blood T cell repertoires in COVID-19 (dated by TCRdb to the early 2020s). Describing the broader study: Samples covering the acute and convalescent phases of COVID-19 were provided by collaborators in the United States, Italy and Spain. The prospective study material was composed of cDNA or gDNA derived from T cells, B-cell-depleted T cells, or PBMCs. Subjects who had been exposed to COVID-19, were actively infected with it, or had recovered from it provided the deeply sampled blood TCRbeta repertoires that made up the dataset. The repertoires were released in a freely available public database meant as a resource for research on the immune response to SARS-CoV-2. Samples were obtained from the ongoing ImmuneRACE study (first 160 participants) and from 1,254 subjects provided by 6 global collaborators. A de-identified subject ID, COVID-19 status, age in years and sex were almost always included in the sample metadata. Where available, HLA class I and class II types were taken from metadata supplied by the sample provider and were not determined by assay-based typing. Results the study describes overall, beyond this receptor: The quantity of clinical and demographic metadata differed by source and by participant and was supplied without curation.

The germline V gene yields KGHSH for CDR1 and LQKENI for CDR2. V is clipped by 5 bases and J by 6 bases, and the sequence between their germline boundaries is 22 bases long. The CDR3, cysteine through phenylalanine, is 16 amino acids long. CDR3 DNA is the only sequence kept; it has 48 bases, read in frame from the first base. On this clone itself: It has no known antigen specificity. Per-base quality was not reported, and no clone a single base away is much larger than it.

TCRbeta CDR3 regions were amplified from genomic DNA by means of the immunoSEQ Assay, a bias-controlled multiplex PCR. The published analysis was carried out like this. Nucleated cell counts per sample were estimated from amplification of reference gene primers within the assay. To quantify the absolute abundance of each unique TCRbeta CDR3 rearrangement, sequence reads were collapsed and filtered. Productive Simpson clonality was computed per sample as the square root of Simpson's diversity index over productive rearrangements. Imported from immuneACCESS, the table was reduced by TCRdb to in-frame sequences with V and J called. These copies leave out some clones; in studies compared against another copy, an unresolved V gene accounts for under half, and the cause of the remainder is not known. That table furnishes V, J and clone size, whereas the DNA furnished D and trimming. Recorded for this sample are fewer than 140,000 clones; approximately 80% of them occurred a single time. The top ten clonotypes cover 6.2% of the sample.

In Seattle, one collaborating source enrolled patients while the infection was active and tracked those patients longitudinally over the course of disease. Collaborating institutions collected whole blood in K2EDTA tubes following their own protocols. For TCRbeta analysis, collaborators shipped samples as frozen whole blood, isolated PBMCs, or DNA extracted from either of those sample types. The material sequenced was peripheral blood. The TCR originated in a man at least 80 years old with COVID-19, enrolled during active disease. The chain uses TRBV18 and TRBJ1-1; no D gene call is confident. The sequenced DNA is TGTGCCAGCTCAGGCCCCCTAGCCGTAGGTTCGGCTGAAGCTTTCTTT. It translates as CASSGPLAVGSAEAFF.